These T cell receptor beta chains were read from a single sample in a study of post-analysis software for immune sequencing data. One entry per CDR3 protein, called by TCRdb with MiXCR from the PCR reads. The repertoire holds 700,000 to 800,000 distinct CDR3 sequences, roughly 27% seen once, with 0.56% in the top ten. Input material: blood. Every receptor here comes from a girl aged 5-17 years with multiple sclerosis. Both conserved end residues are part of each CDR3. Each record gives: D gene, CDR3 length, J gene, clone size, V gene, CDR3 protein, CDR3 DNA. The D gene is left open where the match is weak. Not every row has a clone size; where given, it reads once, few, many or a size class.

>TRBD1|14|TRBJ1-5|NA|TRBV2
CASSEQGGNQPQHF
TGTGCCAGCAGTGAACAGGGGGGCAATCAGCCCCAGCATTTT
>NA|11|TRBJ2-1|NA|TRBV29-1
CSVRTAEKRFF
TGCAGCGTCCGGACGGCTGAGAAGCGGTTCTTC
>TRBD2|16|TRBJ2-1|few|TRBV5-1
CASSSTSGGTYNEQFF
TGCGCCAGCAGCTCCACTAGCGGGGGCACCTACAATGAGCAGTTCTTC
>NA|9|TRBJ2-7|NA|TRBV29-1
CSENYEQYF
TGCAGCGAAAACTACGAGCAGTACTTC
>NA|13|TRBJ1-6|few|TRBV13
CASSLEPRAPLHF
TGTGCCAGCAGCCTCGAGCCCAGGGCACCCCTCCACTTT
>NA|15|TRBJ2-7|many|TRBV29-1
CSVPIPGQASYEQYF
TGCAGCGTTCCCATCCCCGGTCAGGCGTCCTACGAGCAGTACTTC
>NA|17|TRBJ2-2|NA|TRBV7-8
CASMAWEKRMNTGELFF
TGTGCCAGCATGGCCTGGGAGAAGCGGATGAACACCGGGGAGCTGTTTTTT
>TRBD2|18|TRBJ2-1|NA|TRBV10-1
CASSPGTSGSWAYNEQFF
TGCGCCAGCAGTCCCGGGACTAGCGGGAGCTGGGCGTACAATGAGCAGTTCTTC
>TRBD1|12|TRBJ1-2|NA|TRBV2
CASIEQGYGYTF
TGTGCCAGCATTGAACAGGGGTATGGCTACACCTTC
>NA|13|TRBJ2-2|few|TRBV10-3
CAISENSGGELFF
TGTGCCATCAGTGAAAATTCGGGCGGGGAGCTGTTTTTT
>NA|17|TRBJ2-3|once|TRBV2
CASITSPTRASTDTQYF
TGTGCCAGCATCACTAGCCCCACTCGTGCTAGCACAGATACGCAGTATTTT
>TRBD2|15|TRBJ2-1|few|TRBV10-2
CASSHLAGAYNEQFF
TGCGCCAGCAGCCATCTAGCGGGGGCCTACAATGAGCAGTTCTTC
>NA|15|TRBJ2-7|few|TRBV6-2/TRBV6-3
CASSYSTPMDYEQYF
TGTGCCAGCAGTTACTCGACCCCGATGGACTACGAGCAGTACTTC
>TRBD2|16|TRBJ2-7|NA|TRBV7-2
CASSTGLAGGRYEQYF
TGTGCCAGCAGCACCGGACTAGCGGGGGGGCGCTACGAGCAGTACTTC
>NA|12|TRBJ2-7|NA|TRBV24-1
CAASDDKYKQYF
TGTGCCGCCAGTGATGACAAGTACAAGCAGTACTTC
>NA|14|TRBJ2-2|NA|TRBV2
CATDRRGNTGELFF
TGTGCCACCGACCGGCGGGGGAACACCGGGGAGCTGTTTTTT
>NA|14|TRBJ2-3|many|TRBV15
CATSRDRGTDTQYF
TGTGCCACCAGCAGAGATAGGGGCACAGATACGCAGTATTTT
>NA|14|TRBJ2-7|few|TRBV6-1
CASSEAGWRYEQYF
TGTGCCAGCAGTGAAGCGGGTTGGAGGTACGAGCAGTACTTC
>NA|16|TRBJ2-1|NA|TRBV20-1
CSARDVTGTDYNEQFF
TGCAGTGCTAGAGACGTAACCGGGACGGATTACAATGAGCAGTTCTTC
>NA|13|TRBJ2-1|NA|TRBV7-9
CASSLVGVGEQFF
TGTGCCAGCAGCTTAGTGGGCGTCGGTGAGCAGTTCTTC
>TRBD1|14|TRBJ1-1|once|TRBV9
CASSVRGDSTEAFF
TGTGCCAGCAGCGTCAGGGGGGACAGTACTGAAGCTTTCTTT
>NA|15|TRBJ2-3|few|TRBV5-1
CASSGAGQSTDTQYF
TGCGCCAGCAGCGGAGCGGGACAGAGCACAGATACGCAGTATTTT
>TRBD1|16|TRBJ1-2|few|TRBV27
CASSPRGTGAYYGYTF
TGTGCCAGCAGTCCCCGGGGTACAGGGGCTTACTATGGCTACACCTTC
>NA|14|TRBJ1-4|few|TRBV12-3/TRBV12-4
CASRRRTTNEKLFF
TGTGCCAGCAGGCGCAGGACAACTAATGAAAAACTGTTTTTT
>TRBD2|15|TRBJ2-7|few|TRBV7-2
CASSLSGSLSYEQYF
TGTGCCAGCAGCCTTAGCGGGAGTTTATCCTACGAGCAGTACTTC
>NA|16|TRBJ2-3|few|TRBV11-1
CASSLEAGIRTDTQYF
TGTGCCAGCAGCTTAGAGGCGGGTATTCGCACAGATACGCAGTATTTT
>NA|12|TRBJ2-1|few|TRBV12-3/TRBV12-4
CASSHKGGGQFF
TGTGCCAGCAGTCACAAGGGGGGCGGGCAGTTCTTC
>TRBD1|18|TRBJ2-1|once|TRBV28
CASQEGTGQGGSYNEQFF
TGTGCCAGCCAGGAGGGGACAGGACAAGGGGGCTCCTACAATGAGCAGTTCTTC
>TRBD2|19|TRBJ2-4|few|TRBV20-1
CSARGYLGLAGARGNIQYF
TGCAGTGCTAGGGGATATTTAGGACTAGCGGGGGCTCGTGGGAACATTCAGTACTTC